The 8 T cell receptor beta chains in this list originate from one sample, sequenced in a study of PD-L1 blockade in urothelial cancer. This table comes from immunoSEQ multiplex PCR, and its TCRdb copy is limited to in-frame clones, with some not included. The sample shows about 38,000 clones, approximately 82% of them seen only once. The sample consisted of PBMCs, taken around atezolizumab (anti-PD-L1) treatment. Source of these receptors: a man aged 55 to 70 with urothelial cancer.

This sequence joins TRBV5-1 and TRBJ2-5; 8 nucleotides agree with TRBD1. V gave up 0 bases and J gave up 2 bases; unmatched junction bases: 6. CDR3 size: 16 residues. Per the germline V gene, CDR1 is SGHRS and CDR2 is YFSETQ. CDR3 in amino acids: CASSLGGQVAQETQYF. The CDR3 coding sequence is TGCGCCAGCAGCTTGGGGGGACAGGTGGCTCAAGAGACCCAGTACTTC.

The chain carries TRBV18 and TRBJ2-3; D might be TRBD1 (6 bases). V was clipped by 5 bases and J by 6 bases, with 9 bases between them. The CDR3 is 12 residues long. CDR1 KGHSH and CDR2 LQKENI come from the germline V gene. The CDR3 reads CASSGDRDTQYF. CDR3 bases: TGTGCCAGCTCAGGTGACAGGGATACGCAGTATTTT.

There are many counts of this clone. The rearrangement links TRBV10-2 to TRBJ1-1; 7 bases are shared with TRBD1. J lost 6 bases, V lost 8 bases, and 9 bases had no gene match. The CDR3 contains 13 residues. Per germline, CDR1 WSHSY and CDR2 SAAADI. The CDR3 protein is CASVGGASSEAFF. The CDR3 DNA reads TGCGCCAGCGTAGGGGGCGCTTCGTCTGAAGCTTTCTTT.

This chain joins TRBV2 and TRBJ2-7; 11 positions agree with TRBD2. J was trimmed by 2 bases and V by 5 bases; bases with no gene match: 2. CDR3 length: 14 residues. CDR1 and CDR2 (germline): SNHLY, FYNNEI. Written as DNA, the CDR3 is TGTGCCAGCAGTACTAGCGGGAGAACCTACGAGCAGTACTTC. Residues: CASSTSGRTYEQYF.

The V call is TRBV7-9, the J call TRBJ1-1, with a possible D match to TRBD1 (5 bases). Germline values: CDR1 SEHNR, CDR2 FQNEAQ (reference sequence). The CDR3 spans 14 residues. Trimming took off 1 base at V and 4 bases at J, with 10 bases between the two ends. CDR3 residues: CASSLDGGGTEAFF. For the CDR3, the DNA is TGTGCCAGCAGCTTAGACGGGGGTGGCACTGAAGCTTTCTTT.

The chain joins TRBV11-3 to TRBJ2-3; 14 nucleotides match TRBD2. This CDR3 is 17 amino acids long. The trim removed 5 bases at V and 8 bases at J, leaving 12 bases unmatched. CDR1 is SGHNT and CDR2 is YENEEA in the germline V gene. CDR3 bases: TGTGCCAGCAGCCTGTGGACTAGCGGGGGGAGCGATGGTACGCAGTATTTT. It specifies CASSLWTSGGSDGTQYF.

The V gene is TRBV6-6, the J gene TRBJ2-5; weak D call: TRBD1 (6 bases). This CDR3 is built from 14 residues. The germline V gene encodes CDR1 MNHNY and CDR2 SVGAGI (reference sequence). V lost 0 bases and J lost 5, with 10 bases in between. The CDR3 DNA sequence: TGTGCCAGCAGTTACTCTTGGGGGCAGGAGACCCAGTACTTC. It is translated as CASSYSWGQETQYF.

The chain recombines TRBV10-3 with TRBJ2-3, with D possibly TRBD2 on 6 matching bases. The CDR3 contains 13 residues. Trimming removed 6 bases at V and 2 bases at J, with 9 bases between. Germline V gene lookup returns CDR1 ENHRY and CDR2 SYGVKD. For the CDR3, the DNA is TGTGCCATCAGCCGGGACTCCACAGATACGCAGTATTTT. It is translated as CAISRDSTDTQYF.